The 25 T cell receptor beta chains reported below all come from one sample, sequenced in a study of blood T cells in healthy people across ages (dated by TCRdb to the mid-2010s). Library generation was performed with 5' RACE. The second PCR ran for about 7 to 11 cycles and used a J-beta primer mix along with a sample-barcoded 5' primer. TCRdb took the public reads, trimmed them with fastp at Q25, ran MiXCR for clone calling and kept in-frame beta chains. Identical CDR3 protein sequences are pooled into one entry, listed with their most common genes and DNA. The sample table records some 1.8 million distinct CDR3 sequences; 39% of these occur just once. Jointly, the top ten make up 23% of the sample. Material: blood. These receptors were taken from a human donor in good health.

This clonotype was counted only a few times. The V call is TRBV30, the J call TRBJ2-5; unclear D gene. The V gene lost 3 bases and the J gene lost 6 bases, with 14 bases spanning the gap. The CDR3 spans 13 residues. Germline V gene data show CDR1 as GTSNPN and CDR2 as SVGIG (reference sequence). The CDR3 sequence: CAWRIGSGKTQYF. The CDR3 DNA reads TGTGCCTGGAGGATTGGAAGTGGAAAGACCCAGTACTTC.

This clonotype was counted many times. The rearrangement uses TRBV7-2 and TRBJ2-1, with D possibly matching TRBD1 (6 bases). This CDR3 comprises 16 residues. V was shortened by 0 bases and J by 7 bases, with 16 bases between the two germline ends. Germline assignment: CDR1 SGHTA and CDR2 FQGNSA. CDR3 DNA sequence: TGTGCCAGCAGCTTAGCGTGGGGCAGGGGTGCAAATGAGCAGTTCTTC. Translating gives CASSLAWGRGANEQFF.

This clonotype has just a few counts. V usage is TRBV6-2 or TRBV6-3 and J usage is TRBJ2-1, with D possibly matching TRBD2 (6 bases). This CDR3 has 14 amino acids. CDR1 MNHEY and CDR2 SVGEGT come from the germline V gene. V lost 7 bases and J lost 2, with 12 bases in between. DNA of the CDR3: TGTGCCAGCATTCCAGGACTACCCTACAATGAGCAGTTCTTC. Protein: CASIPGLPYNEQFF.

This clonotype was counted only a few times. The chain has TRBV3-1 and TRBJ1-5, with 7 bases fitting TRBD1. Germline V gene sequence: CDR1 LGHDT, CDR2 YNNKEL (reference sequence). Trimming took 8 bases from V and 6 from J; bases not matched to a gene: 4. This CDR3 is built from 12 residues. The CDR3 DNA follows: TGTGCCAGCTCACAGGGGACTCAGCCCCAGCATTTT. Residues: CASSQGTQPQHF.

This clonotype appeared a few times. The rearrangement joins TRBV7-3 to TRBJ2-1; 7 nucleotides agree with TRBD2. The CDR3 covers 16 residues. V shed 1 base, J shed 4 bases, and the junction held 7 bases outside the gene matches. Germline V lookup: CDR1 SGHTA, CDR2 FQGTGA. DNA for the CDR3: TGTGCCAGCAGCTTAATGGGGTCTAGCGGATACAATGAGCAGTTCTTC. It yields the protein CASSLMGSSGYNEQFF. Variable domain in full (rest from reference TRBV7-3 and TRBJ2-1): GAGVSQTPSNKVTEKGKYVELRCDPISGHTALYWYRQSLGQGPEFLIYFQGTGAADDSGLPNDRFFAVRPEGSVSTLKIQRTERGDSAVYLCASSLMGSSGYNEQFFGPGTRLTVL.

As for this clonotype: At one end, the junction sequence differs from germline, possibly due to a read error. V gene TRBV27 combines with J gene TRBJ2-3; D possibly corresponds to TRBD2 (5 bases). Germline CDR1 and CDR2: MNHEY and SMNVEV (reference sequence). The CDR3 runs to 14 residues. CDR3: CAGSFSLYAGTQYF. CDR3 nucleotides: TGTGCCGGCAGTTTTTCCCTCTATGCGGGTACGCAGTATTTT.

V is TRBV7-2 and J is TRBJ2-5; 9 bases are a match to TRBD1. The V and J ends lost 3 bases and 4 bases, in that order; junction bases with no gene match: 6. This CDR3 region has 15 residues. Germline assignment: CDR1 SGHTA and CDR2 FQGNSA. The CDR3 DNA follows: TGTGCCAGCAGCTTCATTCACAGGGGGCGAGAGACCCAGTACTTC. This codes for CASSFIHRGRETQYF.

This clonotype came up a few times. This chain joins TRBV29-1 and TRBJ1-2; possible D gene TRBD1, 5 bases. The V gene's germline CDR1 is SQVTM and CDR2 ANQGSEA. V was clipped by 4 bases and J by 8 bases, with 14 bases between them. The CDR3 runs 12 residues. In DNA form, the CDR3 reads TGCAGCGTTGTGGGGCTAACTGGGGGCTACACCTTC. This encodes CSVVGLTGGYTF.

Only a few counts were recorded for this clonotype. The V gene is TRBV20-1, the J gene TRBJ1-5; TRBD1 might be the D (5 bases). V lost 3 bases and J lost 3, with 21 bases in between. Germline CDR1 and CDR2: DFQATT and SNEGSKA (reference sequence). The CDR3 is 17 residues long. CDR3 sequence (DNA): TGCAGTGCTAGCTTAATGGACACTCATACCCCCAATCAGCCCCAGCATTTT. Encoded protein: CSASLMDTHTPNQPQHF.

This clonotype has more than one count but fewer than ten. The gene calls are TRBV27 and TRBJ2-7; D perhaps matches TRBD1 (6 bases). Germline CDR1 MNHEY, CDR2 SMNVEV (reference sequence). CDR3 size: 15 residues. The V and J ends lost 6 bases and 1 base respectively, with 16 bases between them. The CDR3 region has the DNA TGTGCCAGCAGCGGTCTTACAGGGACATCCTACGAGCAGTACTTC. This codes for CASSGLTGTSYEQYF.

This clonotype was seen a handful of times. The V and J genes are TRBV28 and TRBJ2-7, with no clear D. Trimming shortened V by 2 bases and J by 6 bases, and 8 bases separated the two germline ends. From germline, CDR1 is MDHEN and CDR2 SYDVKM. CDR3 length: 12 residues. The CDR3 nucleotides are TGTGCCAGCAGTTTACTCCATGGCGAGCAGTACTTC. It translates to CASSLLHGEQYF.

This clonotype was observed a few times. J is TRBJ2-1 and V is TRBV9; D gene ambiguous. V lost 0 bases and J 6 bases, leaving 7 bases between the germline ends. This CDR3 contains 13 residues. CDR1 is SGDLS, CDR2 YYNGEE, per germline. CDR3 DNA sequence: TGTGCCAGCAGCGTAGCTACTTTCAATGAGCAGTTCTTC. This codes for CASSVATFNEQFF.

This clonotype was counted only a few times. J is TRBJ2-5 and V is TRBV7-2; 12 bases match TRBD2. From germline, CDR1 is SGHTA and CDR2 FQGNSA. There are 17 residues in the CDR3. Germline trimming cut 2 bases from V and 5 bases from J; bases unmatched to any gene: 9. This CDR3 is CASSLSLAGGRSETQYF. The CDR3 DNA reads TGTGCCAGCAGCTTAAGCCTAGCGGGGGGGCGGTCGGAGACCCAGTACTTC.

This chain connects TRBV20-1 to TRBJ1-5, with TRBD1 matching 8 bases. The germline gives CDR1 DFQATT, CDR2 SNEGSKA (reference sequence). This CDR3 has 13 residues. Trimming at V came to 2 bases and at J to 6 bases, leaving 3 bases not matched to a gene. DNA of the CDR3: TGCAGTGCTAGACAGGGGGCGGGTCAGCCCCAGCATTTT. Its translation: CSARQGAGQPQHF.

This sequence joins TRBV5-5 and TRBJ1-2; 7 bases match TRBD1. The CDR3 has 13 residues. With 6 bases clipped from V and 6 bases from J, the junction kept 8 bases outside the gene matches. Germline V gene lookup returns CDR1 SGHKS and CDR2 YYEKEE (reference sequence). The CDR3 reads CASTQTGFNGYTF. DNA for the CDR3: TGTGCCAGCACCCAGACAGGGTTTAATGGCTACACCTTC.

This clonotype has just a few counts. This chain joins TRBV29-1 and TRBJ2-3, with D possibly being TRBD2 (6 bases). Germline lookup yields CDR1 SQVTM and CDR2 ANQGSEA. There are 14 residues in the CDR3. V lost 4 bases and J lost 1, with 12 bases in between. CDR3 region: CSVVGTWGTDTQYF. The CDR3 DNA reads TGCAGCGTTGTGGGGACTTGGGGCACAGATACGCAGTATTTT.

This clonotype was seen just once. The chain links TRBV6-5 to TRBJ2-4; 7 bases line up with TRBD1. Near its end, the DNA agrees better with TRBJ2-7, so the J call may be wrong. Germline V gene sequence: CDR1 MNHEY, CDR2 SVGAGI. The CDR3 covers 13 residues. The CDR3 DNA reads TGTGCCACGGTTGGACAGGCTACTTACGAGCAGTACTTC. Translating gives CATVGQATYEQYF.

The table lists this clonotype with many counts. The chain carries TRBV7-2 and TRBJ2-1; 7 bases align to TRBD1. Trimming at V came to 5 bases and at J to 0 bases, leaving 4 bases not matched to a gene. The length of the CDR3 is 15 residues. Germline assignment: CDR1 SGHTA and CDR2 FQGNSA. The CDR3, as DNA: TGTGCCAGCAGCCGGACAGGAAGCTCCTACAATGAGCAGTTCTTC. This sequence encodes CASSRTGSSYNEQFF.

This chain joins TRBV7-2 and TRBJ1-1, with TRBD1 as a possible D gene (5 bases). Trimming stripped 2 bases from V and 5 bases from J, with 15 bases between. This CDR3 is 15 amino acids long. Germline CDR1 reads SGHTA; CDR2 reads FQGNSA. The CDR3 region is CASSLRGAAWTEAFF. DNA for the CDR3: TGTGCCAGCAGCTTAAGAGGGGCTGCGTGGACTGAAGCTTTCTTT.

The J gene is TRBJ1-1, the V gene TRBV12-3 or TRBV12-4; D is unresolved. V lost 3 bases to trimming and J lost 5 bases, with 13 bases between them. The CDR3 covers 14 residues. The CDR3 loop is CASSFHIEGTEAFF. The CDR3 DNA reads TGTGCCAGCAGTTTCCATATAGAGGGTACTGAAGCTTTCTTT.

This clonotype has more than one count but fewer than ten. The rearrangement joins TRBV7-3 to TRBJ1-6, with 7 bases matching TRBD1. The junction had 9 bases not matched to a gene; V was cut back by 5 bases and J by 11 bases. Germline CDR1 SGHTA, CDR2 FQGTGA. This CDR3 has 14 residues. The CDR3 DNA is TGTGCCAGCAGCGCACAGGGGTTAGGTGCACCCCTCCACTTT. It translates to CASSAQGLGAPLHF.

This sequence joins TRBV20-1 and TRBJ2-4; TRBD2 is a possible D gene (5 bases). V was clipped by 2 bases and J by 0 bases, with 11 bases between them. Germline CDR1 is DFQATT and CDR2 is SNEGSKA (reference sequence). This CDR3 has 15 residues. Here the CDR3 DNA reads TGCAGTGCTAGACACGACGGAGGAGCCAAAAACATTCAGTACTTC. It yields the protein CSARHDGGAKNIQYF.

This clonotype was found a few times. Its ends do not fully match the called genes, so a read error is possible. The chain couples TRBV6-5 to TRBJ2-7; the match to TRBD1 covers 9 bases. The CDR3 has 14 amino acids. Germline V gives CDR1 MNHEY, CDR2 SVGAGI. The CDR3 sequence: CASSPTGQGREQDF. The CDR3 coding sequence is TGTGCCAGCAGCCCTACCGGACAGGGGCGAGAGCAGGACTTC.

The chain joins TRBV6-2 or TRBV6-3 to TRBJ1-2, with D hard to call. V dropped 2 bases and J dropped 7 bases, with 14 bases sitting between them. This CDR3 spans 14 amino acids. Germline CDR1 MNHEY, CDR2 SVGEGT. Here the CDR3 reads CASSYLRSVGGYTF. The CDR3 DNA follows: TGTGCCAGCAGTTACCTTCGTTCCGTAGGTGGCTACACCTTC.

This clonotype has more than one count but fewer than ten. The rearrangement joins TRBV5-6 to TRBJ2-1; D not resolved. The CDR3 is 14 residues long. V lost 4 bases and J 0 bases, leaving 8 bases between the germline ends. Looked up from germline, CDR1 is SGHDT and CDR2 is YYEEEE. In DNA form, the CDR3 reads TGTGCCAGCAGCCGGATTCACTCCTACAATGAGCAGTTCTTC. Translating it yields CASSRIHSYNEQFF.